This entry lists 22 T cell receptor beta chains sequenced from one sample in a study of cytomegalovirus exposure and HLA in healthy donors. Primers: 60 Vbeta forward and 13 Jbeta reverse. The repertoire was sequenced with immunoSEQ multiplex PCR; TCRdb's copy has only in-frame clones and lacks some. The table for this sample gives about 65,000 clones. Material for sequencing was PBMCs. The receptors here all came from a boy aged 5-17 years in good health and CMV-seronegative.

The genes are TRBV18 and TRBJ2-3; no definite D call. In germline, CDR1 is KGHSH, CDR2 LQKENI. The V gene lost 0 bases and the J gene lost 1 base, with 11 bases spanning the gap. The length of the CDR3 is 16 residues. For the CDR3, the DNA is TGTGCCAGCTCACCACCGAAGGAAGCGCGCACAGATACGCAGTATTTT. Protein product: CASSPPKEARTDTQYF.

CDR3 in amino acids: CASLDPGQGSGYTF. For the CDR3, the DNA is TGTGCCAGTTTGGATCCGGGACAGGGGTCTGGCTACACCTTC. The rearrangement links TRBV19 to TRBJ1-2, with TRBD1 matching 10 bases. Germline V gene sequence: CDR1 LNHDA, CDR2 SQIVND (reference sequence). The V and J ends lost 8 bases and 7 bases, in that order; junction bases with no gene match: 10. This CDR3 is 14 amino acids long.

This sequence joins TRBV18 and TRBJ2-5; 14 bases line up with TRBD2. The germline gives CDR1 KGHSH, CDR2 LQKENI. The length of the CDR3 is 16 residues. V gave up 4 bases and J gave up 4 bases; unmatched junction bases: 5. The CDR3, as DNA: TGTGCCAGCTCACTTCGGACTAGCGGGAGGACAGAGACCCAGTACTTC. Translated: CASSLRTSGRTETQYF.

The rearrangement joins TRBV5-6 to TRBJ1-2, with D maybe TRBD1 (5 bases). CDR1 and CDR2 from the germline V gene are SGHDT and YYEEEE. The V end was cut by 5 bases, the J end by 6 bases, with 8 bases between. This CDR3 comprises 11 residues. The CDR3 region is CASSSRDGYTF. The CDR3 DNA sequence: TGTGCCAGCAGTTCCAGGGATGGCTACACCTTC.

The gene calls are TRBV5-4 and TRBJ1-2; 8 bases are a match to TRBD1. J gave up 8 bases and V 3 bases, and 12 bases lay outside the gene matches. Per the germline V gene, CDR1 is SGHNT and CDR2 is YYREEE (reference sequence). The CDR3 is made up of 15 amino acids. The CDR3 coding sequence is TGTGCCAGCAGCTACATACAGGGGGTCCACTGGGGCTACACCTTC. Protein sequence: CASSYIQGVHWGYTF.

The chain combines TRBV5-1 with TRBJ1-2; no reliable D call. Between the trimmed V and J ends, which lost 4 bases and 0 bases, there was a span of 13 bases. The CDR3 consists of 15 residues. Germline-derived CDR1 and CDR2 are SGHRS and YFSETQ. The CDR3 reads CASSPASGSNYGYTF. The CDR3 nucleotides are TGCGCCAGCAGCCCTGCTTCAGGTTCTAACTATGGCTACACCTTC.

V usage is TRBV9 and J usage is TRBJ2-5; tentative D call: TRBD2 (6 bases). Germline V gene sequence: CDR1 SGDLS, CDR2 YYNGEE. This CDR3 comprises 15 residues. V shed 0 bases and J shed 5 bases, with 14 bases lying between them. CDR3 amino acids: CASSVGESGGETQYF. The CDR3 coding sequence is TGTGCCAGCAGCGTAGGAGAGAGTGGAGGGGAGACCCAGTACTTC.

This chain links TRBV5-1 with TRBJ2-3, with 7 bases identical to TRBD1. Trimming removed 1 base from V and 6 bases from J; junction bases left unmatched: 8. The CDR3 is 15 residues long. CDR1 and CDR2 (germline): SGHRS, YFSETQ. The CDR3 protein is CASSLRGGEADTQYF. CDR3 DNA: TGCGCCAGCAGCTTGCGAGGGGGCGAGGCGGATACGCAGTATTTT.

The rearrangement joins TRBV19 to TRBJ2-7; D might be TRBD2 (6 bases). V lost 3 bases and J lost 3, with 15 bases in between. Germline V lookup: CDR1 LNHDA, CDR2 SQIVND (reference sequence). The CDR3 contains 15 residues. The CDR3 loop is CASSISGRGGYEQYF. The CDR3 nucleotides are TGTGCCAGTAGTATCTCGGGGCGGGGTGGCTACGAGCAGTACTTC.

This chain uses TRBV18 with TRBJ2-7; a weak D match, TRBD2 (5 bases). The CDR3 is 15 residues long. The V end lost 0 bases, the J end lost 5 bases, and 14 bases lay between the germline ends. CDR1 and CDR2 (germline): KGHSH, LQKENI. The CDR3 DNA is TGTGCCAGCTCACCACCGGTAGGGAGTTTGCACGAGCAGTACTTC. It translates to CASSPPVGSLHEQYF.

Comment on this clone: One end of the junction does not line up with germline, which may come from a read error. The V gene is TRBV9, the J gene TRBJ2-1, with TRBD2 identical over 8 bases. Germline lookup yields CDR1 SGDLS and CDR2 YYNGEE. The CDR3 runs 19 residues. CDR3 in DNA: TGTGCCAGCAGCCCCCCTAGGCTAGCGGGCATCAGCTCCGACAATGAGCAGTTCTTC. The encoded protein is CASSPPRLAGISSDNEQFF.

This sequence joins TRBV7-8 and TRBJ1-2; TRBD1 aligns across 7 bases. The junction had 6 bases not matched to a gene; V was cut back by 5 bases and J by 6 bases. The CDR3 runs 13 residues. Germline assignment: CDR1 SGHVS and CDR2 FQNEAQ. The CDR3 protein is CASSQGQVHGYTF. The CDR3 DNA sequence: TGTGCCAGCAGCCAAGGACAGGTCCATGGCTACACCTTC.

The CDR3 spells CAISESQGPDTEAFF. The CDR3 nucleotides are TGTGCCATCAGTGAGTCTCAGGGTCCAGACACTGAAGCTTTCTTT. This rearrangement joins TRBV10-3 to TRBJ1-1, with D tentatively TRBD1 (5 bases). The CDR3 loop spans 15 amino acids. The V end lost 0 bases, the J end lost 3 bases, and 11 bases lay between the germline ends. Germline values: CDR1 ENHRY, CDR2 SYGVKD.

This chain uses TRBV30 with TRBJ2-7; 13 nucleotides match TRBD2. This CDR3 spans 15 amino acids. V lost 1 base to trimming and J lost 7 bases; unmatched junction nucleotides: 7. Per germline, CDR1 GTSNPN and CDR2 SVGIG (reference sequence). The CDR3 DNA reads as TGTGCCTGGAGTGCAACTAGCGGGAGGGCCGGAGAGCAGTACTTC. Amino acids: CAWSATSGRAGEQYF.

This chain uses TRBV5-6 with TRBJ2-3, with D maybe TRBD1 (6 bases). Germline V gene lookup returns CDR1 SGHDT and CDR2 YYEEEE. This CDR3 spans 14 amino acids. The V end was cut by 0 bases, the J end by 1 base, with 6 bases between. The CDR3 reads CASSLAGGTDTQYF. In DNA, the CDR3 is TGTGCCAGCAGCTTGGCAGGGGGCACAGATACGCAGTATTTT.

This chain connects TRBV7-6 to TRBJ2-5; D unresolved. Germline V lookup: CDR1 SGHVS, CDR2 FNYEAQ. The V end lost 1 base, the J end lost 11 bases, and 17 bases lay between the germline ends. This CDR3 comprises 14 residues. CDR3: CASSLEVVGHGQYF. CDR3 coding DNA: TGTGCCAGCAGCTTAGAGGTGGTGGGTCACGGGCAGTACTTC.

The chain combines TRBV18 with TRBJ1-1, with D possibly TRBD1 on 6 matching bases. Germline V lookup: CDR1 KGHSH, CDR2 LQKENI. The CDR3 sequence is 16 residues long. The V end lost 3 bases, the J end lost 4 bases, and 18 bases lay between the germline ends. The CDR3 region is CASSPARQDATTEAFF. The CDR3 region has the DNA TGTGCCAGCTCACCTGCCCGACAGGATGCAACCACTGAAGCTTTCTTT.

As for this clone: At one boundary the junction diverges from the germline segment, which might be a read error. The chain uses TRBV6-4 and TRBJ2-1, with a possible D match to TRBD2 (5 bases). CDR1 and CDR2 from the germline V gene are MRHNA and SNTAGT. This CDR3 contains 13 residues. The CDR3 spells CASSVEGYSEQFF. The CDR3 DNA reads TGTGCCAGCAGTGTAGAGGGTTACAGTGAGCAGTTCTTC.

The chain couples TRBV11-3 to TRBJ1-1; D is uncertain. The CDR3 is made up of 14 amino acids. Germline V lookup: CDR1 SGHNT, CDR2 YENEEA. Trimming removed 2 bases at V and 1 base at J, with 8 bases between. CDR3 nucleotides: TGTGCCAGCAGCTTAAATGCGGGGAACACTGAAGCTTTCTTT. Translated, it gives CASSLNAGNTEAFF.

The genes are TRBV6-5 and TRBJ1-2; possible D gene TRBD1, 5 bases. The CDR3 totals 14 residues. The germline V gene has CDR1 MNHEY and CDR2 SVGAGI. The germline V and J ends were trimmed by 6 bases and 4 bases, with 15 bases remaining between them. CDR3 sequence reads: CASRVTGSSYGYTF. The CDR3, as DNA: TGTGCCAGCAGGGTAACAGGAAGTAGCTATGGCTACACCTTC.

The CDR3 reads CASSLQGANTEAFF. The DNA of the CDR3 is TGCGCCAGCAGCCTTCAGGGGGCGAACACTGAAGCTTTCTTT. J is TRBJ1-1 and V is TRBV5-1, with 8 nucleotides matching TRBD1. Germline CDR1 is SGHRS and CDR2 is YFSETQ. Trimming removed 4 bases from V and 1 base from J; junction bases left unmatched: 3. The CDR3 runs to 14 residues.

The chain joins TRBV6-4 to TRBJ1-1; D unresolved. The CDR3 covers 12 residues. Looked up from germline, CDR1 is MRHNA and CDR2 is SNTAGT. V shed 0 bases and J shed 5 bases, with 4 bases lying between them. Here the CDR3 DNA reads TGTGCCAGCAGTGACTCGCGGACTGAAGCTTTCTTT. Amino acid sequence: CASSDSRTEAFF.